Described below is a single T cell receptor beta chain sequence and its context. The germline V gene has CDR1 KGHDR and CDR2 SFDVKD. The germline V and J ends were trimmed by 4 bases and 1 base, with 5 bases remaining between them. The CDR3 runs 13 residues. The sample is drawn from a study of blood T cell repertoires in COVID-19. Across the whole study: Collection of acute and convalescent COVID-19 samples took place in the United States, Italy and Spain. T cells, B-cell-depleted T cells, or PBMCs provided the cDNA or gDNA that served as material.

Authors' processing steps: Reference gene primer amplification gave nucleated cell count estimates. The repertoire was sequenced with immunoSEQ multiplex PCR; TCRdb's copy has only in-frame clones and lacks some. The V and J calls and clone size were taken over from that table, and D and trimming were inferred from the DNA. The table has about 47,000 clones, under 95% seen once. The sequencing sample was made of peripheral blood. The chain couples TRBV24-1 to TRBJ2-3, with D maybe TRBD2 (5 bases). This clonotype was obtained from a man between 65 and 85 years old with active COVID-19. This CDR3 is CATSDGGTDTQYF. Here the CDR3 DNA reads TGTGCCACCAGTGACGGGGGCACAGATACGCAGTATTTT.